These T cell receptor beta chains were read from a single sample in a study of cytomegalovirus exposure and HLA in healthy donors. Measured with immunoSEQ multiplex PCR; TCRdb has only the in-frame clones, and not every one. Of approximately 58,000 clones listed, about 83% were seen once; the top ten hold more than 3.5%. The sequenced sample was PBMCs. Receptors originate from a man aged 25 to 45 in good health and CMV-seronegative. Each CDR3 is given with its conserved first and last residue. The D gene is left open where the match is weak. Rows give clone size only sometimes, using once, few, many, or a class for an expanded clone.

J gene | V gene | clone size | D gene | CDR3 DNA | CDR3 protein
TRBJ1-6 | TRBV21-1 | . | . | TGTGCCAGCATCTGTGCGGCAGGGGAGATTTCCTATAATTCACCCCTCCACTTT | CASICAAGEISYNSPLHF
TRBJ1-4 | TRBV4-3 | . | . | TGCGCCAGCAGCCAAGGGGGGGGACGGGTTAGATTGGGTGAAAAACTGTTTTTT | CASSQGGGRVRLGEKLFF
TRBJ1-1 | TRBV5-6 | few | TRBD1 | TGTGCCAGCAGCTGGGACAGACACACTGAAGCTTTCTTT | CASSWDRHTEAFF
TRBJ1-1 | TRBV5-1 | . | TRBD1 | TGCGCCAGCAGCACCAAAAAGACAGGGGGGCTAAACACTGAAGCTTTCTTT | CASSTKKTGGLNTEAFF
TRBJ2-2 | TRBV5-4 | . | TRBD2 | TGTGCCAGCAGACCCGGGACTAGCGGGGGGGCCACGGCCACCGGGGAGCTGTTTTTT | CASRPGTSGGATATGELFF
TRBJ1-2 | TRBV6-1 | . | TRBD1 | TGTGCCAGCAGTCAATGGGTGTCAGGGGGCAATGGCTACACCTTC | CASSQWVSGGNGYTF
TRBJ1-2 | TRBV12-5 | . | . | TGTGCTAGTGCCGGGGAGGCAGCCACCTATGGCTACACCTTC | CASAGEAATYGYTF
TRBJ2-1 | TRBV18 | . | TRBD1 | TGTGCCAGCTCACCCCGACAGGGCAACAATGAGCAGTTCTTC | CASSPRQGNNEQFF
TRBJ1-4 | TRBV4-3 | . | . | TGCGCCAGCAGCCAAGAGGGGGGAACAGAAGAAAAACTGTTTTTT | CASSQEGGTEEKLFF
TRBJ1-1 | TRBV2 | . | . | TGTGCCAGCGGGGAGAATTTGAACACTGAAGCTTTCTTT | CASGENLNTEAFF
TRBJ2-2 | TRBV29-1 | . | TRBD2 | TGCAGCGTTGAAGGGCGGGGGGACACCGGGGAGCTGTTTTTT | CSVEGRGDTGELFF
TRBJ1-6 | TRBV19 | . | . | TGTGCCAGTAGTATGGAGTCAATGAATAATTCACCCCTCCACTTT | CASSMESMNNSPLHF